This entry describes one T cell receptor (beta chain). The antigen remains unidentified. The data were taken from a study of cytomegalovirus exposure and HLA in healthy donors. The PCR had 60 Vbeta and 13 Jbeta primers. Under the authors' procedure: There were around 80 million unique TCR beta chains by a later count, and some 12 million of them were shared. Method: immunoSEQ multiplex PCR; TCRdb's copy keeps in-frame clones and lacks some. From that table come the V and J calls and clone size; the DNA was used to work out D and trimming. The profile shows 200,000 or so clones, roughly 80% of them singletons. The germline gives CDR1 SGHRS, CDR2 YFSETQ. V was shortened by 4 bases and J by 10 bases, with 17 bases between the two germline ends. The CDR3 sequence is 13 residues long. Study-level findings and limits: Analysis performed later showed TCR beta chains linked to HLA being more clonally expanded than equally common others.

The chain links TRBV5-1 to TRBJ1-1; D perhaps matches TRBD1 (5 bases). The origin of this receptor is a woman aged 25 to 39 in good health and CMV-seropositive. The sequencing sample was made of PBMCs. CDR3 sequence reads: CASSLERGWGAFF. CDR3 DNA: TGCGCCAGCAGCCTGGAGCGGGGCTGGGGAGCTTTCTTT. Supplemented by reference TRBV5-1 and TRBJ1-1, the full variable domain reads KAGVTQTPRYLIKTRGQQVTLSCSPISGHRSVSWYQQTPGQGLQFLFEYFSETQRNKGNFPGRFSGRQFSNSRSEMNVSTLELGDSALYLCASSLERGWGAFFGQGTRLTVV.